This T cell receptor beta chain comes out of a study of technical replicates of blood from a handful of donors. Profiling relied on immunoSEQ multiplex PCR, and the TCRdb table lists in-frame clones only, not all of them. The sample has about 70,000 clones; around 86% are singletons. This clone counts as large. Trimming took 4 bases from V and 0 from J; bases not matched to a gene: 13. CDR3 length: 19 residues. Germline V gene lookup returns CDR1 SEHNR and CDR2 FQNEAQ (reference sequence). The material sequenced was PBMCs. V is TRBV7-9 and J is TRBJ2-1; 9 bases are shared with TRBD2. The receptor's source is a human donor in good health. Some clones in this sample may be carry-over from other donors' samples. For the CDR3, the DNA is TGTGCCAGCAGCTACCGGAAAACTAGCGGGCGTAGCTCCTACAATGAGCAGTTCTTC. It codes for CASSYRKTSGRSSYNEQFF.